The 23 T cell receptor beta chains reported below all come from one sample, sequenced in a study of cytomegalovirus exposure and HLA in healthy donors. The PCR used 60 Vbeta and 13 Jbeta primers. The repertoire was sequenced with immunoSEQ multiplex PCR; TCRdb's copy has only in-frame clones and lacks some. The data show 240,000 or so clones, with 82% seen just once and around 5% held by the top ten. Sequenced material: PBMCs. These TCRs come from a woman in her thirties or forties in good health and CMV-seropositive.

The sample holds a few counts of this clone. V gene TRBV7-9 combines with J gene TRBJ1-1; TRBD1 is a possible D gene (5 bases). Per the germline V gene, CDR1 is SEHNR and CDR2 is FQNEAQ (reference sequence). CDR3 length: 14 amino acids. With 0 bases removed from V and 1 base from J, the gap between germline ends came to 6 bases. The CDR3 is CASSLAQGNTEAFF. In DNA form, the CDR3 reads TGTGCCAGCAGCTTAGCGCAGGGGAACACTGAAGCTTTCTTT.

This clone was picked up one time. The gene calls are TRBV29-1 and TRBJ2-1; possible D gene TRBD1, 6 bases. Germline CDR1 SQVTM, CDR2 ANQGSEA. This CDR3 has 14 amino acids. Trimming took off 1 base at V and 6 bases at J, with 13 bases between the two ends. As DNA, the CDR3 is TGCAGCGTTGAAGGGGGGCAGGGTGGCAATGAGCAGTTCTTC. It translates to CSVEGGQGGNEQFF.

The chain couples TRBV18 to TRBJ2-7, with TRBD2 matching 7 bases. The CDR3 length is 15 residues. V shed 1 base and J 5 bases; nucleotides not matched to a gene: 8. Per the germline V gene, CDR1 is KGHSH and CDR2 is LQKENI. CDR3 in DNA: TGTGCCAGCTCACCACGGGAGGGCCTCGTAAACGAGCAGTACTTC. This encodes CASSPREGLVNEQYF.

The chain combines TRBV5-6 with TRBJ2-7; no clear D. The CDR3 sequence is 13 residues long. CDR1 and CDR2 from the germline V gene are SGHDT and YYEEEE. Trimming took off 3 bases at V and 3 bases at J, with 10 bases between the two ends. The CDR3 region is CASSSDTNYEQYF. CDR3 nucleotide sequence: TGTGCCAGCAGCTCCGACACAAACTACGAGCAGTACTTC. The full variable domain, rest sourced from reference TRBV5-6 and TRBJ2-7, is DAGVTQSPTHLIKTRGQQVTLRCSPKSGHDTVSWYQQALGQGPQFIFQYYEEEERQRGNFPDRFSGHQFPNYSSELNVNALLLGDSALYLCASSSDTNYEQYFGPGTRLTVT.

The chain combines TRBV12-5 with TRBJ2-2; D perhaps matches TRBD1 (5 bases). Between the trimmed V and J ends, which lost 0 bases and 5 bases, there was a span of 22 bases. There are 19 residues in the CDR3. Germline V gene data show CDR1 as LGHNT and CDR2 as FRNRAP. CDR3 amino acids: CASGLVLVPSGPKTGELFF. CDR3 DNA sequence: TGTGCTAGTGGTTTGGTACTGGTTCCCTCAGGGCCCAAGACCGGGGAGCTGTTTTTT.

The J gene is TRBJ2-7, the V gene TRBV4-2, with D tentatively TRBD2 (5 bases). The CDR3 is made up of 13 amino acids. The V end lost 4 bases, the J end lost 4 bases, and 11 bases lay between the germline ends. Germline-derived CDR1 and CDR2 are LGHNA and YNFKEQ. The CDR3 DNA reads TGTGCCAGCAGCCCCGGCCTAGCTTACGAGCAGTACTTC. This codes for CASSPGLAYEQYF.

The chain couples TRBV7-6 to TRBJ2-7; weak D call: TRBD2 (5 bases). CDR1 and CDR2 from the germline V gene are SGHVS and FNYEAQ. The CDR3 spans 15 residues. V was shortened by 5 bases and J by 0 bases, with 14 bases between the two germline ends. CDR3 sequence (DNA): TGTGCCAGCAGCCTAACGCGGGCTCTCTCCTACGAGCAGTACTTC. It specifies CASSLTRALSYEQYF.

This rearrangement joins TRBV5-6 to TRBJ2-3; 12 bases agree with TRBD2. The V segment lost 3 bases and the J segment 2 bases; nucleotides outside the gene matches: 10. Germline CDR1 is SGHDT and CDR2 is YYEEEE. The length of the CDR3 is 18 residues. The CDR3 nucleotides read TGTGCCAGCAGCTCTACGGGACTAGCGGGCACTGTCACAGATACGCAGTATTTT. This sequence encodes CASSSTGLAGTVTDTQYF.

The chain recombines TRBV7-2 with TRBJ1-6; 7 bases map to TRBD1. The CDR3 is 14 amino acids. With 8 bases clipped from V and 0 bases from J, the junction kept 1 base outside the gene matches. Germline V gives CDR1 SGHTA, CDR2 FQGNSA. The chain's CDR3 is CASAGGSYNSPLHF. In DNA form, the CDR3 reads TGTGCCAGCGCAGGGGGCTCCTATAATTCACCCCTCCACTTT.

The chain uses TRBV5-8 and TRBJ1-1; D perhaps matches TRBD1 (5 bases). This CDR3 is 17 amino acids long. Germline values: CDR1 SGHTS, CDR2 YDEGEE. V shed 0 bases and J shed 5 bases, with 20 bases lying between them. CDR3 region: CASSLVIAGTRGTEAFF. The CDR3 DNA sequence: TGTGCCAGCAGCTTGGTAATCGCGGGGACTAGAGGGACTGAAGCTTTCTTT.

In nucleotides, the CDR3 is TGCAGCGTACGCTTCCAAGACAGGAACTATGGCTACACCTTC. Amino acids: CSVRFQDRNYGYTF. This sequence joins TRBV29-1 and TRBJ1-2, with a weak D call TRBD1 (6 bases). The germline V gene encodes CDR1 SQVTM and CDR2 ANQGSEA. V was trimmed by 6 bases and J by 2 bases, leaving 16 bases between them. CDR3 length: 14 residues.

CDR3 DNA: TGTGCCAGCAGCTTTAGCGGGAGCAACAGGATTGGGCAGTACTTC. Its translation: CASSFSGSNRIGQYF. The V gene is TRBV11-2, the J gene TRBJ2-5, with 9 bases that match TRBD2. This CDR3 contains 15 residues. CDR1 is SGHAT and CDR2 is FQNNGV in the germline V gene. The V and J ends lost 3 bases and 11 bases, in that order; junction bases with no gene match: 13.

The sample holds a few counts of this clone. The chain links TRBV2 to TRBJ2-3; the match to TRBD2 covers 12 bases. V shed 7 bases, J shed 5 bases, and the junction held 4 bases outside the gene matches. Germline V gene lookup returns CDR1 SNHLY and CDR2 FYNNEI. The CDR3 extends over 14 amino acids. The CDR3 loop is CASNPGLAGDTQYF. CDR3 DNA: TGTGCCAGCAATCCGGGACTAGCGGGAGATACGCAGTATTTT. The full variable domain, its missing parts supplied by reference TRBV2 and TRBJ2-3, is EPEVTQTPSHQVTQMGQEVILRCVPISNHLYFYWYRQILGQKVEFLVSFYNNEISEKSEIFDDQFSVERPDGSNFTLKIRSTKLEDSAMYFCASNPGLAGDTQYFGPGTRLTVL.

V usage is TRBV30 and J usage is TRBJ1-4; TRBD1 might be the D (6 bases). The CDR3 length is 12 residues. The germline gives CDR1 GTSNPN, CDR2 SVGIG (reference sequence). V shed 3 bases and J shed 7 bases, with 9 bases lying between them. CDR3 in amino acids: CAWRRQVEKLFF. CDR3 DNA sequence: TGTGCCTGGAGGCGACAGGTTGAAAAACTGTTTTTT.

This clone was counted a few times. V and J are TRBV5-1 and TRBJ2-5; D perhaps matches TRBD2 (5 bases). This CDR3 comprises 14 residues. Trimming left V 4 bases short and J 0 bases short, with 10 bases between. Germline V gives CDR1 SGHRS, CDR2 YFSETQ. This CDR3 reads CASSPSGYQETQYF. The CDR3 coding sequence is TGCGCCAGCAGCCCTTCGGGGTACCAAGAGACCCAGTACTTC. The full variable domain, rest sourced from reference TRBV5-1 and TRBJ2-5, is KAGVTQTPRYLIKTRGQQVTLSCSPISGHRSVSWYQQTPGQGLQFLFEYFSETQRNKGNFPGRFSGRQFSNSRSEMNVSTLELGDSALYLCASSPSGYQETQYFGPGTRLLVL.

The chain carries TRBV6-5 and TRBJ2-5, with D perhaps TRBD1 (5 bases). The CDR3 contains 16 residues. V gave up 0 bases and J gave up 3 bases, with 14 bases separating them. Germline lookup yields CDR1 MNHEY and CDR2 SVGAGI. The CDR3 DNA reads as TGTGCCAGCAGTTACTCGGGGCTAAGGATAAAAGAGACCCAGTACTTC. As protein: CASSYSGLRIKETQYF.

This clone was picked up a small number of times. The chain couples TRBV6-6 to TRBJ1-2, with TRBD1 identical over 8 bases. The V segment lost 6 bases and the J segment 5 bases; nucleotides outside the gene matches: 11. This CDR3 region has 15 residues. Germline V lookup: CDR1 MNHNY, CDR2 SVGAGI (reference sequence). The DNA for the CDR3 is TGTGCCAGCAGAGCAAGGGGACAGGAGATATATGGCTACACCTTC. Translating gives CASRARGQEIYGYTF.

The genes are TRBV30 and TRBJ1-4, with 9 bases fitting TRBD1. CDR1 and CDR2 (germline): GTSNPN, SVGIG (reference sequence). CDR3 size: 14 residues. V dropped 3 bases and J dropped 7; count of bases not matched to a gene: 6. The CDR3 is CAWSQGQGSEKLFF. As DNA, the CDR3 is TGTGCCTGGAGCCAGGGACAGGGCTCTGAAAAACTGTTTTTT.

The rearrangement uses TRBV7-7 and TRBJ2-5; D may be TRBD2 (6 bases). The CDR3 length is 13 residues. Trimming cost V 5 bases and J 4 bases, with 11 bases left between them. The V gene's germline CDR1 is SSHAT and CDR2 FNYEAQ (reference sequence). For the CDR3, the DNA is TGTGCCAGCAGCCCCCTGCGGGGAGAGACCCAGTACTTC. This codes for CASSPLRGETQYF.

This clone was seen a handful of times. The chain is built from TRBV6-6 and TRBJ1-5; D is possibly TRBD1 (5 bases). In germline, CDR1 is MNHNY, CDR2 SVGAGI (reference sequence). This CDR3 comprises 14 residues. Trimming removed 0 bases at V and 4 bases at J, with 7 bases between. The CDR3 DNA sequence: TGTGCCAGCAGTTACTCGGGGGGGAATCAGCCCCAGCATTTT. Protein sequence: CASSYSGGNQPQHF.

The CDR3 region has the DNA TGTGCCAGCAGACAGGGGGCGAACACCGGGGAGCTGTTTTTT. Encoded protein: CASRQGANTGELFF. The chain recombines TRBV2 with TRBJ2-2; the match to TRBD1 covers 8 bases. CDR1 is SNHLY and CDR2 is FYNNEI in the germline V gene. This CDR3 comprises 14 residues. Trimming removed 6 bases from V and 0 bases from J; junction bases left unmatched: 0. Supplemented by reference TRBV2 and TRBJ2-2, the full variable domain reads EPEVTQTPSHQVTQMGQEVILRCVPISNHLYFYWYRQILGQKVEFLVSFYNNEISEKSEIFDDQFSVERPDGSNFTLKIRSTKLEDSAMYFCASRQGANTGELFFGEGSRLTVL.

This sequence joins TRBV4-3 and TRBJ2-7; no definite D call. The V gene lost 1 base and the J gene lost 0 bases, with 10 bases spanning the gap. Germline assignment: CDR1 LGHNA and CDR2 YSLEER. This CDR3 region has 15 residues. CDR3 sequence (DNA): TGCGCCAGCAGCCAAGCCCCTCAGGCCTCCTACGAGCAGTACTTC. This gives the protein CASSQAPQASYEQYF.

The V gene is TRBV7-9, the J gene TRBJ1-2; 7 bases map to TRBD1. Germline V gene lookup returns CDR1 SEHNR and CDR2 FQNEAQ (reference sequence). V lost 5 bases to trimming and J lost 7 bases; unmatched junction nucleotides: 7. This CDR3 contains 13 residues. CDR3 bases: TGTGCCAGCAGCCCGACAGGGCGCTTTGGCTACACCTTC. This gives the protein CASSPTGRFGYTF. Using reference TRBV7-9 and TRBJ1-2 for the parts outside the CDR3, the full variable domain is DTGVSQNPRHKITKRGQNVTFRCDPISEHNRLYWYRQTLGQGPEFLTYFQNEAQLEKSRLLSDRFSAERPKGSFSTLEIQRTEQGDSAMYLCASSPTGRFGYTFGSGTRLTVV.